This T cell receptor beta chain was sequenced for a study of cytomegalovirus exposure and HLA in healthy donors (dated by TCRdb to 2016 to 2017). At the level of the whole study: An earlier analysis of roughly 570 of the donors reported approximately 300 Gb of sequence data and around 100 million unique TCR beta sequences obtained from some 170 million T cells. On average, roughly 250,000 unique TCR beta nucleotide sequences were sequenced per donor among 398 genotyped donors of the cohort, with roughly 18% of those sequences being non-productive. The study used immunosequencing to profile the T cell repertoires of approximately 690 subjects and linked those repertoires to cytomegalovirus serostatus. An earlier analysis of 500 to 650 of the donors applied high-throughput TCR beta sequencing to assess whether each TCR beta V gene segment acted as functional or pseudogenic. Of the 350 to 450 genotyped donors, roughly 85% fell in the genetic ancestry cluster associated with self-reported Caucasian donors. Approximately 310 gigabases of sequencing data and approximately 93 million unique TCR sequences were included in an early release covering 550 to 650 HLA-typed donors. The study aimed to test whether signatures of past pathogen exposure could be identified by cataloging public T cell receptors. Every repertoire in the discovery cohort had been generated on one and the same sequencing platform. A few DR-DQ haplotypes were treated as single units for association and clustering because of strong linkage in the cohort. To study patterns of TCR occurrence, a later analysis re-analyzed previously published TCR beta repertoires from more than 550 donors and added high-resolution HLA genotyping. High-throughput TCR immunosequencing, statistical association of individual TCRs with disease status, and machine learning were combined to predict cytomegalovirus infection status. Alongside the repertoire data, information on donor age, sex, ethnicity and CMV serostatus was compiled. In a later genetic analysis, genome-wide SNP genotypes for about 55% of the roughly 700 donors were used, and that subset was treated as a discovery cohort. HLA typing included class I and class II loci at four-digit resolution. The number of donors typed differed by locus, with 629-630 for A, B, C, DRB1 and DQB1, around 560 for DQA1, approximately 580 for DPA1, and some 440 for DPB1. In addition to the first cohort of around 670 subjects, a separate validation cohort of around 110 different subjects was used. Rather than using new phenotypic data, the later analysis identified candidate immune exposures from TCR beta sequences and from how often those sequences occurred across donors. The research as a whole found: A later analysis found that HLA-associated TCR beta chains were more clonally expanded and had lower generation probabilities than equally common non-associated chains. The classifier was reported to diagnose cytomegalovirus status with high specificity and sensitivity in both the original cohort and the validation cohort. The study listed 170 or so TCR beta chains as associated with cytomegalovirus. The authors suggested that the approach could potentially be extended to other disease states and immunological phenotypes. In a later analysis, most CMV-associated TCR beta chains were found to appear HLA-restricted, with HLA associations seemingly driven largely by CMV exposure. A later genetic analysis associated a missense DCLRE1C variant with V-gene and J-gene trimming of TCR beta chains, and an independent cohort replicated the association. A later analysis associated 15,000 to 20,000 TCR beta sequences with specific HLA alleles at a false discovery rate of 0.05. A few of the identified cytomegalovirus-associated TCR beta chains were confirmed in vitro to be specific for cytomegalovirus antigens. When HLA alleles, especially DR and DQ, strongly co-occurred, attributing TCR associations to individual alleles was difficult. The earlier analysis of some 560 of the donors excluded some 15 rarely observed V segments, including chromosome 9 orphons, because counts were too low. A later analysis found that TCR association rates varied across HLA loci, with DRB1 alleles showing the most associated TCRs and HLA-C alleles the fewest. In an earlier analysis of 587 of the donors, most TCR beta V segments appeared in productive rearrangements about 87% or about 30% of the time, broadly matching IMGT annotations. Some IMGT-functional V segments, including TRBV6-2 and TRBV6-3, could not be told apart with the 87-base-pair reads, so those segments were excluded. This cohort had only TCR beta chains sequenced, and the lack of alpha or paired-chain data limited which features could be detected. Because HLA typing was unavailable for some donors at each locus, only the typed subset was used in association tests. Several of the top co-occurrence clusters appeared to be linked to parvovirus B19, influenza, CMV and Epstein-Barr virus, according to a later analysis. A cluster of highly shared sequence variants was judged likely to be a technical artifact of the sequencing pipeline. Compared with the roughly 670-donor mean, donors in an Asian-associated ancestry cluster had fewer N-insertions in productive TCRs, according to a later genetic analysis. The presence/absence analyses assumed that sequencing depth was roughly uniform across donors, and that assumption may not be true. A further reported finding was that TCR beta sequences accurately predicted the HLA-A and HLA-B alleles for most subjects in the first cohort. CMV serostatus was the only immune exposure information available for the cohort. Most TCR sequences were observed very rarely across donors, whereas some public TCRs were present in many individuals. Correlated functional status among segregating V segments might be attributable to linkage disequilibrium, but an unknown experimental factor could not be ruled out.

In its sample, this clone was seen a few times. The antigen it binds to is not known. Nothing much larger sits one base from this clone, and base qualities are not available. CDR1 and CDR2 (ENHRY, SYGVKD) derive from the germline V gene. The germline V end is reduced by 11 bases and the J end by 3 bases; junction bases left unmatched: 4. Inclusive of the bounding cysteine and phenylalanine, the CDR3 is 13 residues long. The retained sequence is limited to the CDR3, 39 bases, with the frame set at the first base. The cohort was made up of roughly 670 healthy bone marrow donors. All cohort members were sampled while nominally healthy, although unrecorded immune exposures were likely present. The donor was CMV seronegative and was included in the group of several hundred seronegative cohort members. A peripheral blood sample was provided by each donor, and peripheral blood mononuclear cells were used for TCR beta sequencing. Genomic DNA was extracted from the blood cell samples with the Qiagen DNeasy Blood Extraction Kit.

The protocol used for the library was the immunoSEQ multiplex PCR assay. A mixture of 60 forward primers for TCR Vbeta segments and 13 reverse primers for TCR Jbeta segments was used in the multiplex PCR. The CDR3 region of rearranged TCR beta genes was amplified from genomic DNA by a multiplex PCR assay. The Illumina HiSeq System was used to sequence the amplified TCR beta libraries as 87-base-pair reads. In the original analysis: A later analysis tallied around 82 million unique TCR beta chains across the 666 repertoires, and some 10 million of those chains were shared by two or more donors. Raw reads were error-corrected and collapsed into unique sequences with a nearest-neighbor algorithm that merged closely related sequences to remove PCR and sequencing errors. CDR3 sequences were aligned to IMGT reference sequences to assign V, D and J gene segments. For a sequence to be retained, a match of at least six nucleotides to both a V gene segment and a J gene segment was required. A rearrangement was called productive if the CDR3 had no stop codons and remained in frame with V and J, and every other rearrangement was called non-productive. Following IMGT convention, CDR3 was defined as the stretch from the second conserved V-encoded cysteine up to the conserved J-encoded phenylalanine. The earlier analysis of some 540 of the donors excluded any sequence lacking an unambiguous match to a single V gene segment. An earlier analysis of approximately 590 of the donors classified V segments as functional when productive rearrangements were above 56.7% and as segregating when the standard deviation between donors was above 5%. A statistical classification framework was built for diagnosing cytomegalovirus status from the catalog of TCR beta chain sequences. V and J gene assignment, in a later analysis, came from comparing TCR nucleotide sequences with IMGT/GENE-DB human TR gene sequences. A later analysis assigned CDR3 sequences and most-parsimonious VDJ recombination scenarios with the TCRdist pipeline. In a later analysis, each TCR beta chain was defined by its CDR3 amino acid sequence together with its V-gene family, and reads lacking a unique V-gene family were excluded. In a later analysis, nearly 600 highly shared, low-generation-probability nucleotide sequences were removed to address suspected cross-contamination and a sequencing artifact. A later analysis calculated a clonal expansion index for each public chain from normalized within-repertoire ranks of inferred template counts. Generation probabilities in a later analysis came from a VDJ recombination model fitted to out-of-frame rearrangements, and those results were checked against IGoR. In a later analysis, TCR-TCR, TCR-HLA and TCR-CMV co-occurrence was scored with hypergeometric tests, and a repertoire-size bias correction was applied to TCR pairs. A later analysis estimated false discovery rates by permuting HLA or CMV assignments 20 times. A later analysis grouped co-occurring TCRs with DBSCAN, adding TCRdist sequence similarity when clustering within HLA-allele-positive subsets. Co-occurrence clustering excluded repertoires with fewer than 30,000 or more than 120,000 public chains, plus five with anomalous nucleotide sharing. TCRdb's version of the immuneACCESS table is confined to in-frame rearrangements and falls short of the full clone set. An unresolved V gene accounts for under half of the shortfall where checked; the remainder is of unknown origin. The V and J calls and clone size come from that table; D and trimming were worked out from the DNA. This sample lists 85,000 to 95,000 clones; less than 8% were detected once. Of the sample, over 2% is held by the ten largest clones.

This sequence originates from a man aged 50-60 years in good health and CMV-seronegative. The sequenced sample was PBMCs. The sequence joins TRBV10-3 to TRBJ2-2; the central 9 bases match TRBD1. The CDR3 region: CAGQGRDTGELFF. The DNA sequence reads TGTGCCGGACAGGGGCGGGACACCGGGGAGCTGTTTTTT.